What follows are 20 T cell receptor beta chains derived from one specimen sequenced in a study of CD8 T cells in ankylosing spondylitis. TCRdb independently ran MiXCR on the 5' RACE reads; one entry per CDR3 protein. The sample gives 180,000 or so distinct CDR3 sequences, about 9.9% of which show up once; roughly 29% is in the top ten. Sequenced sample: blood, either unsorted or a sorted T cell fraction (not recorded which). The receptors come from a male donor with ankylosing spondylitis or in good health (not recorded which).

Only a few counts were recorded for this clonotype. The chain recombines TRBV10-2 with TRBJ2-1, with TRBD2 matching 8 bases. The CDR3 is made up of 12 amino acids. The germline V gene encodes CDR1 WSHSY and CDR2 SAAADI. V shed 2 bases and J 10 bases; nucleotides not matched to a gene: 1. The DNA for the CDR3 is TGCGCCAGCAGTGAGGCGGGAGGCGAGCAGTTCTTC. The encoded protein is CASSEAGGEQFF.

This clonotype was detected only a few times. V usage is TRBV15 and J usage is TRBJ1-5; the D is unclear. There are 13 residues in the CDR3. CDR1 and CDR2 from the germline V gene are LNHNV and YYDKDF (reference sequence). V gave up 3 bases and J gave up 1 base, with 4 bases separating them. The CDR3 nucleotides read TGTGCCACCAGCAGGGGGAGCAATCAGCCCCAGCATTTT. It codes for CATSRGSNQPQHF.

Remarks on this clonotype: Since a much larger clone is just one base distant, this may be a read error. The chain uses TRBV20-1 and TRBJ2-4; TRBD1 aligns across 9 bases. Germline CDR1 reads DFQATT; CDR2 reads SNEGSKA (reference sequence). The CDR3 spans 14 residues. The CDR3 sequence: CSARAPGQGSIRYF. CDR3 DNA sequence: TGCAGTGCTAGAGCTCCGGGACAGGGCAGTATTCGGTACTTC.

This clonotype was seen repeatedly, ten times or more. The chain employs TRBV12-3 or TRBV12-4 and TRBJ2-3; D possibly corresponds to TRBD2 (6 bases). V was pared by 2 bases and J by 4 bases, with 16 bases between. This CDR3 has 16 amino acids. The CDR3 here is CASSLNSGAAADTQYF. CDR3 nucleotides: TGTGCCAGCAGTTTAAATAGCGGAGCCGCGGCAGATACGCAGTATTTT.

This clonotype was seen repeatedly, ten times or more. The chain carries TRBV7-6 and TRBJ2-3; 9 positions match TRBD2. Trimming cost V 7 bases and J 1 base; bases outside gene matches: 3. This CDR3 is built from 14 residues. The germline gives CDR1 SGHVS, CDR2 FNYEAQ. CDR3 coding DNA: TGTGCCAGCACCCGGACTAGCGGCACAGATACGCAGTATTTT. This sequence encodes CASTRTSGTDTQYF.

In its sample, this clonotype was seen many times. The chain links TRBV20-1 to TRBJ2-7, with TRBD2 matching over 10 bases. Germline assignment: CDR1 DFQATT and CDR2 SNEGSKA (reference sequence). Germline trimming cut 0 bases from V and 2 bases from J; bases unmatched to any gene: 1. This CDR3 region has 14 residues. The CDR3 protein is CSARDLAGAYEQYF. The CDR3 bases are TGCAGTGCTAGAGACCTAGCGGGGGCCTACGAGCAGTACTTC.

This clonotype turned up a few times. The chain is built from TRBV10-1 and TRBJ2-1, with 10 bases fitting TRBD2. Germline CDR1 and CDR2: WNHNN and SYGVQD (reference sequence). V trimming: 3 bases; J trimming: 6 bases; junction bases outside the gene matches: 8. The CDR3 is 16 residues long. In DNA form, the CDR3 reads TGCGCCAGCAGTGACCCTAGCGGGAGTGGCTCCAATGAGCAGTTCTTC. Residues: CASSDPSGSGSNEQFF.

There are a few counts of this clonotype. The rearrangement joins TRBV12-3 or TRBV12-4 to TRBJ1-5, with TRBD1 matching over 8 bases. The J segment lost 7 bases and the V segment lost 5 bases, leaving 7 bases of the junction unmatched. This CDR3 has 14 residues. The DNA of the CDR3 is TGTGCCAGCAGTCGACAGGGGCCGGGGCAGCCCCAGCATTTT. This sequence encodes CASSRQGPGQPQHF.

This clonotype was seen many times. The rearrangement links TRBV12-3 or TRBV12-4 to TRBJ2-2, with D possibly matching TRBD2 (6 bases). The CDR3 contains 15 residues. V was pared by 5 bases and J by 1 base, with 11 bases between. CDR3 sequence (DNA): TGTGCCAGCAGTCAAATTAGCGGGAACACCGGGGAGCTGTTTTTT. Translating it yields CASSQISGNTGELFF.

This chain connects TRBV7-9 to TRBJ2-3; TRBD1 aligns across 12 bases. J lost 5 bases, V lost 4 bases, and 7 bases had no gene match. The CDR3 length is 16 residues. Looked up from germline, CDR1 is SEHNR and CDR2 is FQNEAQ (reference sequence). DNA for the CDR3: TGTGCCAGCAGCTATGGGACAGGGGGCGCAGGAGATACGCAGTATTTT. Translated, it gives CASSYGTGGAGDTQYF.

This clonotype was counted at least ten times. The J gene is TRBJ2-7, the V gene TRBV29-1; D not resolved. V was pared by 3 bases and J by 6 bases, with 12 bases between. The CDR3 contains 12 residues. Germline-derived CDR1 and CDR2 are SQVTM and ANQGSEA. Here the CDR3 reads CSVEKGWGEQYF. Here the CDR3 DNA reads TGCAGCGTTGAGAAAGGGTGGGGCGAGCAGTACTTC.

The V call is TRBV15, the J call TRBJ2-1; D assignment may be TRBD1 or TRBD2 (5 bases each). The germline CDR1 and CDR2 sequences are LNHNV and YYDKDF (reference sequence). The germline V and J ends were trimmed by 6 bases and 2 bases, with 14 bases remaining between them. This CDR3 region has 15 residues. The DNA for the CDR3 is TGTGCCACCAGGTGGGGGTTTGGAGCCTACAATGAGCAGTTCTTC. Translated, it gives CATRWGFGAYNEQFF.

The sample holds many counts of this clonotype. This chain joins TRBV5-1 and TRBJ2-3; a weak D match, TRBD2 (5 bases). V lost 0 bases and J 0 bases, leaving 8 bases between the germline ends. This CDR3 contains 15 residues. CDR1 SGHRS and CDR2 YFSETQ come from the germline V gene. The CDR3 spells CASSLEGGSTDTQYF. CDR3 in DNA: TGCGCCAGCAGCTTGGAGGGCGGGAGCACAGATACGCAGTATTTT.

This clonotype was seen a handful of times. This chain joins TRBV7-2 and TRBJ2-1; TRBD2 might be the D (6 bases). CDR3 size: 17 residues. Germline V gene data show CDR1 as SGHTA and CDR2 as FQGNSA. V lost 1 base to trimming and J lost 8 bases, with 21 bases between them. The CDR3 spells CASSLVGTPSQHDEQFF. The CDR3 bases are TGTGCCAGCAGCTTAGTTGGGACTCCCTCTCAACATGATGAGCAGTTCTTC. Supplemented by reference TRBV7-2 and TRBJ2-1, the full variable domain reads GAGVSQSPSNKVTEKGKDVELRCDPISGHTALYWYRQSLGQGLEFLIYFQGNSAPDKSGLPSDRFSAERTGGSVSTLTIQRTQQEDSAVYLCASSLVGTPSQHDEQFFGPGTRLTVL.

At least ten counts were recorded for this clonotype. CDR3 sequence: CASSPIGTGVSDTQYF. DNA for the CDR3: TGTGCCAGCAGCCCTATCGGGACAGGGGTCTCAGATACGCAGTATTTT. This chain connects TRBV11-2 to TRBJ2-3; TRBD1 aligns across 10 bases. The junction had 9 bases not matched to a gene; V was cut back by 5 bases and J by 4 bases. This CDR3 contains 16 residues. The germline V gene has CDR1 SGHAT and CDR2 FQNNGV.

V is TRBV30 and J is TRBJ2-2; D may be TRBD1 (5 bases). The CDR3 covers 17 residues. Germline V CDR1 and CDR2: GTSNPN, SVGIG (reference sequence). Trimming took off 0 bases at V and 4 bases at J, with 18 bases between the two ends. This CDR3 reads CAWSVGHDGATTGELFF. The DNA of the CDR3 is TGTGCCTGGAGTGTAGGCCATGATGGGGCGACCACCGGGGAGCTGTTTTTT.

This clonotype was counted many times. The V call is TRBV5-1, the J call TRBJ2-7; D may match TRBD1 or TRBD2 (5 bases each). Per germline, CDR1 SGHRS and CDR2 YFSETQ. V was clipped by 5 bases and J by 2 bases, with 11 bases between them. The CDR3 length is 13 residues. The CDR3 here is CASSGMGAYEQYF. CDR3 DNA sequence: TGCGCCAGCAGTGGAATGGGGGCCTACGAGCAGTACTTC.

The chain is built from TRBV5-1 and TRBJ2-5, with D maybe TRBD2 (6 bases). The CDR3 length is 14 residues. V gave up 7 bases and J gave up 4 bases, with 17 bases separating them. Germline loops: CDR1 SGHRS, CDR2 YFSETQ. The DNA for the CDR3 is TGCGCCAGCCGAGGGACGGGAGCCGGAGAGACCCAGTACTTC. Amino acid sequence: CASRGTGAGETQYF.

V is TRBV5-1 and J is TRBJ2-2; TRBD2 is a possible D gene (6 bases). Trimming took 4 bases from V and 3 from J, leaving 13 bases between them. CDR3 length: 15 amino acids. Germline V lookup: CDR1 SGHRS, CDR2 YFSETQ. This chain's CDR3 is CASSQWGGDTGELFF. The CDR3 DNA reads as TGCGCCAGCAGCCAGTGGGGAGGCGACACCGGGGAGCTGTTTTTT. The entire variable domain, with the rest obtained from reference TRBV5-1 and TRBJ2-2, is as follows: KAGVTQTPRYLIKTRGQQVTLSCSPISGHRSVSWYQQTPGQGLQFLFEYFSETQRNKGNFPGRFSGRQFSNSRSEMNVSTLELGDSALYLCASSQWGGDTGELFFGEGSRLTVL.

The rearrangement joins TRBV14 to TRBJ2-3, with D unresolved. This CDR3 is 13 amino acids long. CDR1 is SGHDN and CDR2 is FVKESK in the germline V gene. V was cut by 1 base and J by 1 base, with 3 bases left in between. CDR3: CASSQARTDTQYF. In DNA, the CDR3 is TGTGCCAGCAGCCAAGCCCGCACAGATACGCAGTATTTT. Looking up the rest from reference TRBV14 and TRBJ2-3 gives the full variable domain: EAGVTQFPSHSVIEKGQTVTLRCDPISGHDNLYWYRRVMGKEIKFLLHFVKESKQDESGMPNNRFLAERTGGTYSTLKVQPAELEDSGVYFCASSQARTDTQYFGPGTRLTVL.